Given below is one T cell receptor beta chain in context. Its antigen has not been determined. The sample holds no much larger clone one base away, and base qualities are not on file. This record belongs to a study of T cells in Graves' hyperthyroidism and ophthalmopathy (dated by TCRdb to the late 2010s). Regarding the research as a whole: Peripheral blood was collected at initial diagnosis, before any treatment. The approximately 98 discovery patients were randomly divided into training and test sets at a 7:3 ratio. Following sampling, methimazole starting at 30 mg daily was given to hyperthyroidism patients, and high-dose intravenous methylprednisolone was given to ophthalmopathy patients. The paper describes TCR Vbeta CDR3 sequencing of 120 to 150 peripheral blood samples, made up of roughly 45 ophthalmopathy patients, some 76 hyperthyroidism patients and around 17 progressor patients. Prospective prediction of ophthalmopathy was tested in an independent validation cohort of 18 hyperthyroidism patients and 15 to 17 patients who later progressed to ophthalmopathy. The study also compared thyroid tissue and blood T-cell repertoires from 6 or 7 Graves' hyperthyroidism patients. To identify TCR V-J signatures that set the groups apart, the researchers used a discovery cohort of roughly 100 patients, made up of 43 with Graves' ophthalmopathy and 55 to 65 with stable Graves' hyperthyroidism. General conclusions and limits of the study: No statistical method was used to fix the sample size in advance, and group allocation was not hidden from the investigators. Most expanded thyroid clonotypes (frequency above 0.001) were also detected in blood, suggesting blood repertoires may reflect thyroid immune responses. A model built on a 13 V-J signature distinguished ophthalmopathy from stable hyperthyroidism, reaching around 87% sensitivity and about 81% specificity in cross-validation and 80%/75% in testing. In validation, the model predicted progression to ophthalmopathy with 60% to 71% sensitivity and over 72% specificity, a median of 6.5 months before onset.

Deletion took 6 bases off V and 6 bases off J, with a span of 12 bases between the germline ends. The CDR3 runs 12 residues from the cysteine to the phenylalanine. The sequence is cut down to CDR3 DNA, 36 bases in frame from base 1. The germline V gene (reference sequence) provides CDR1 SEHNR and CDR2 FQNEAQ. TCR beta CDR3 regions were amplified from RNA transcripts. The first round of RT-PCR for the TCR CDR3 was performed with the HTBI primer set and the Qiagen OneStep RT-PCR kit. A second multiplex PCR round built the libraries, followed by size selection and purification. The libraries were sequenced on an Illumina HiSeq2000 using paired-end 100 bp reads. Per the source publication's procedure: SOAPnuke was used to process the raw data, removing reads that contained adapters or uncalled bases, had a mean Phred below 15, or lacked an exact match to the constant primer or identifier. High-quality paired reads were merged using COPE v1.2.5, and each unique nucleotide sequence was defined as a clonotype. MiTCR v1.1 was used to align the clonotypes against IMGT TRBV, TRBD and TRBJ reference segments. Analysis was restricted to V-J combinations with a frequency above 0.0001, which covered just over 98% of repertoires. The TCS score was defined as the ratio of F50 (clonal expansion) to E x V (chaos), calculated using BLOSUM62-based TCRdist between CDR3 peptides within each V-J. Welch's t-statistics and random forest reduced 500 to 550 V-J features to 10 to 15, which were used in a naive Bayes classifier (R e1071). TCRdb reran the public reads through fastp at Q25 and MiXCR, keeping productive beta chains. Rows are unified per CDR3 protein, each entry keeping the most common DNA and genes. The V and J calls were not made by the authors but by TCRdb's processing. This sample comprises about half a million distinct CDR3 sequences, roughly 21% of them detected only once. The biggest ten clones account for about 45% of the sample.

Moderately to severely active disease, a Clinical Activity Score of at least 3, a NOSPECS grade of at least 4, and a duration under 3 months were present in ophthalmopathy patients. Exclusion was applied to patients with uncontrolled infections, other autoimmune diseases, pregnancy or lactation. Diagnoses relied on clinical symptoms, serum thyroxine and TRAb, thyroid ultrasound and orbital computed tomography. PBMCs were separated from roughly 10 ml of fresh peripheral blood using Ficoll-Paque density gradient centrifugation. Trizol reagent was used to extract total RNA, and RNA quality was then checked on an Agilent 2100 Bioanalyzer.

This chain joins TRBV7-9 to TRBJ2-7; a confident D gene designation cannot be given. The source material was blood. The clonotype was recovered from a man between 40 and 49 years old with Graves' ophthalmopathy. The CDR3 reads CASSRTEREQYF. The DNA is TGTGCCAGCAGTCGGACGGAGCGCGAGCAGTACTTC.